One sample yielded the 3 T cell receptor beta chains listed below, sequenced in a study of CD8 T cells in ankylosing spondylitis. TCRdb re-called the 5' RACE reads with MiXCR, one entry per CDR3 protein. The sample has around 180,000 distinct CDR3 sequences; 15% to 20% are singletons. The sequenced material came from blood, either unsorted or a sorted T cell fraction (not recorded which). Every receptor here comes from a male donor aged 5 to 30 with ankylosing spondylitis or in good health (not recorded which).

Only a few counts were recorded for this clonotype. The V call is TRBV11-2, the J call TRBJ2-5; 13 bases are a match to TRBD2. Trimming at V came to 3 bases and at J to 5 bases, leaving 3 bases not matched to a gene. This CDR3 has 15 amino acids. The germline V gene has CDR1 SGHAT and CDR2 FQNNGV. The CDR3 nucleotides are TGTGCCAGCAGCTTTGGACTAGCGGGAGCTGAGACCCAGTACTTC. This gives the protein CASSFGLAGAETQYF.

This clonotype was counted at least ten times. This rearrangement joins TRBV28 to TRBJ2-7; TRBD2 matches 8 bases. The CDR3 is 16 amino acids. V dropped 2 bases and J dropped 2; count of bases not matched to a gene: 8. The V gene's germline CDR1 is MDHEN and CDR2 SYDVKM. This CDR3 is CASSLDSRGLAYEQYF. In DNA form, the CDR3 reads TGTGCCAGCAGTTTAGACTCTCGGGGACTAGCCTACGAGCAGTACTTC.

This clonotype was seen repeatedly, ten times or more. The chain links TRBV6-2 or TRBV6-3 to TRBJ2-5; TRBD2 agrees at 11 bases. The CDR3 is 17 amino acids. Germline V gene data show CDR1 as MNHEY and CDR2 as SVGEGT. The V segment lost 8 bases and the J segment 5 bases; nucleotides outside the gene matches: 16. Here the CDR3 DNA reads TGTGCCAGCGGCGCGAGACTAGCGGGACACGGAAAGGAGACCCAGTACTTC. Protein sequence: CASGARLAGHGKETQYF.